The rows below give T cell receptor beta chains drawn from one sample of a study of TIL therapy for anti-PD-1-resistant metastatic lung cancer. Method: immunoSEQ multiplex PCR; TCRdb's copy keeps in-frame clones and lacks some. The data contain fewer than 15,000 clones, about 70% of them singletons. Sample: tumor tissue, taken at baseline. The source is a woman aged 30-79 years with non-small cell lung cancer. Both conserved end residues are part of each CDR3. The size entry is marked missing in some rows and otherwise reads once, few, many or a size class.

size	V	J	CDR3
NA	TRBV5-5	TRBJ2-4	CASSLGWDIQYF
NA	TRBV11-2	TRBJ1-1	CASSHPIVLNTEAFF
few	TRBV10-2	TRBJ2-7	CASTGQMGSYEQYF
NA	TRBV1	TRBJ2-7	CTSSQAGQGGEQYF
once	TRBV5-1	TRBJ2-1	CASSSGTPQIDEQFF
NA	TRBV5-6	TRBJ1-5	CASSLKGLLNQPQHF
NA	TRBV30	TRBJ1-4	CAWNLGQVRGATNEKLFF
NA	TRBV7-3	TRBJ1-1	CASGQQENTEAFF
NA	TRBV5-1	TRBJ2-1	CASSPYISRDEQFF
NA	TRBV11-2	TRBJ1-2	CASSLDQWAHYGYTF
NA	TRBV5-4	TRBJ2-7	CASSLVGGDSYEQYF
NA	TRBV19	TRBJ2-3	CASNGDPRDTQYF
NA	TRBV10-3	TRBJ2-3	CAISASPGSLPDTQYF
NA	TRBV19	TRBJ2-3	CASSMPPSDTQYF
NA	TRBV6-6	TRBJ1-2	CASGRVYGYTF
NA	TRBV5-1	TRBJ2-1	CASSSQLSGGRYNEQFF
NA	TRBV6-5	TRBJ2-3	CATSVLDSTDTQYF
NA	TRBV5-5	TRBJ2-6	CASSPTGGSGANVLTF
few	TRBV7-9	TRBJ1-5	CASSSRDGNQPQHF
once	TRBV11-2	TRBJ1-1	CASSLEGGRYTEAFF
NA	TRBV28	TRBJ1-4	CASSTQGRGTNEKLFF
NA	TRBV5-1	TRBJ2-1	CASSFPSDEQFF
NA	TRBV6-1	TRBJ2-3	CASSGGRVADTQYF
NA	TRBV2	TRBJ2-5	CASSPGTGAFQETQYF
NA	TRBV10-3	TRBJ2-7	CAPQTGNSRPSYEQYF
NA	TRBV5-1	TRBJ2-2	CASSFRDRGPNTGELFF
NA	TRBV7-5	TRBJ1-3	CVRSLAFPRGVMSTSGNTIYF
NA	TRBV7-6	TRBJ1-1	CASSPRNRDTEAFF
NA	TRBV19	TRBJ2-2	CASTPVEATNTGELFF